The 5 T cell receptor beta chains below come from one sample, sequenced in a study of monozygotic twins with cystic fibrosis. TCRdb keeps only in-frame clones here, not all; method: immunoSEQ multiplex PCR. The repertoire consists of around 26,000 clones, with approximately 96% occurring once and the leading ten covering about 2.9%. Sequencing was done on a sample of blood. These receptors all stem from a girl aged 2 to 10 with cystic fibrosis.

The chain couples TRBV18 to TRBJ2-7, with D possibly TRBD1 on 6 matching bases. V was shortened by 6 bases and J by 0 bases, with 21 bases between the two germline ends. This CDR3 contains 17 residues. Per germline, CDR1 KGHSH and CDR2 LQKENI. CDR3: CASSALNPGHNSYEQYF. The CDR3 nucleotides read TGTGCCAGCTCCGCGCTAAACCCGGGACATAACTCCTACGAGCAGTACTTC.

V and J are TRBV6-5 and TRBJ2-2; D not resolved. V was trimmed by 0 bases and J by 6 bases, leaving 8 bases between them. CDR1 is MNHEY and CDR2 is SVGAGI in the germline V gene. The CDR3 is 14 amino acids. This chain's CDR3 is CASSYSGVSGELFF. CDR3 nucleotides: TGTGCCAGCAGTTACTCAGGTGTCTCCGGGGAGCTGTTTTTT.

The rearrangement joins TRBV28 to TRBJ1-1, with D tentatively TRBD1 (5 bases). Germline V lookup: CDR1 MDHEN, CDR2 SYDVKM. CDR3 size: 15 residues. V was pared by 7 bases and J by 1 base, with 16 bases between. CDR3 nucleotide sequence: TGTGCCAGCACCGACGACGGGGGGTGGAACACTGAAGCTTTCTTT. This gives the protein CASTDDGGWNTEAFF.

The chain employs TRBV28 and TRBJ2-5, with D uncertain. The germline CDR1 and CDR2 sequences are MDHEN and SYDVKM. Trimming stripped 1 base from V and 7 bases from J, with 4 bases between. CDR3 length equals 11 residues. The CDR3 bases are TGTGCCAGCAGTTTATTGTGGACCCAGTACTTC. Residues: CASSLLWTQYF.

The chain recombines TRBV5-8 with TRBJ1-5, with a possible D match to TRBD1 (6 bases). This CDR3 has 16 amino acids. Germline V CDR1 and CDR2: SGHTS, YDEGEE. V was clipped by 4 bases and J by 2 bases, with 16 bases between them. CDR3 bases: TGTGCCAGCAGCCTCTCTAGGGGGGGGCGCAATCAGCCCCAGCATTTT. Protein: CASSLSRGGRNQPQHF.